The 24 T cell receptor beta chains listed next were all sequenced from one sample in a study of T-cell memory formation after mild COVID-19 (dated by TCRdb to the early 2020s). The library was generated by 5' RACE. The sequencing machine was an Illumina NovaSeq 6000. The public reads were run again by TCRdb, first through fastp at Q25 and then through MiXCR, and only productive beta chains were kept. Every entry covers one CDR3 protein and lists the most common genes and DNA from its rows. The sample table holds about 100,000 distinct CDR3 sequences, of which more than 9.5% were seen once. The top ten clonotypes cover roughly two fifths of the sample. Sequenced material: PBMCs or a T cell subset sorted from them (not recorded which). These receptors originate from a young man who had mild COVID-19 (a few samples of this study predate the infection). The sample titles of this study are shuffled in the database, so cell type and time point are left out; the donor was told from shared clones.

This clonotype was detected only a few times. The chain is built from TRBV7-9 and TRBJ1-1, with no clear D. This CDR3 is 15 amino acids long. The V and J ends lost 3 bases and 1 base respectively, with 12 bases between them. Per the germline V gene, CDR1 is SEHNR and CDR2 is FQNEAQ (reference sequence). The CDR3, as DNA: TGTGCCAGCAGCTTCCCGAGGTCAGCGAACACTGAAGCTTTCTTT. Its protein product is CASSFPRSANTEAFF.

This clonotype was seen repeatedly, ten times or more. CDR3 sequence: CASSLSPGSTDTQYF. CDR3 in DNA: TGCGCCAGCAGCCTTTCCCCGGGGAGCACAGATACGCAGTATTTT. The chain employs TRBV5-1 and TRBJ2-3, with a possible D match to TRBD2 (5 bases). CDR3 length: 15 amino acids. The germline V gene has CDR1 SGHRS and CDR2 YFSETQ. V gave up 4 bases and J gave up 0 bases, with 12 bases separating them.

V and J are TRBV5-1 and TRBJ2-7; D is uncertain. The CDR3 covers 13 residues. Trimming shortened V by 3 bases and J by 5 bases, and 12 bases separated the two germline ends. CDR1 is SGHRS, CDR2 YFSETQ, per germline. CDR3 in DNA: TGCGCCAGCAGCTCGCCGCCCTGGAACGAGCAGTACTTC. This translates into CASSSPPWNEQYF.

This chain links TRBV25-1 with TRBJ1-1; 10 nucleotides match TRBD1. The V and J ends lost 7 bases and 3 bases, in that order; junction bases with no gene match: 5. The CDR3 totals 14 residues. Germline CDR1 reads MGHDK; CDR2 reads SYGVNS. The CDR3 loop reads CASTGQGKDTEAFF. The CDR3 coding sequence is TGTGCCAGCACGGGACAGGGGAAGGACACTGAAGCTTTCTTT.

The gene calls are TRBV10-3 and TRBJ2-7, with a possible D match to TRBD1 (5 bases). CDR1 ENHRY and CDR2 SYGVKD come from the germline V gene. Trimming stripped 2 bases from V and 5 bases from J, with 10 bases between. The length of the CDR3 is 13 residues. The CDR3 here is CAISEGAWDEQYV. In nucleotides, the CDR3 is TGTGCCATCAGTGAGGGGGCCTGGGACGAGCAGTACGTC.

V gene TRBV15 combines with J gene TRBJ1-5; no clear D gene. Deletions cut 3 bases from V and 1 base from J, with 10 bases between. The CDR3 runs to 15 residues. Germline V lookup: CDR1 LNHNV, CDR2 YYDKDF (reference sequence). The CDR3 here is CATSSSTLSNQPQHF. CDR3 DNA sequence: TGTGCCACCAGCAGCTCGACTTTGAGCAATCAGCCCCAGCATTTT.

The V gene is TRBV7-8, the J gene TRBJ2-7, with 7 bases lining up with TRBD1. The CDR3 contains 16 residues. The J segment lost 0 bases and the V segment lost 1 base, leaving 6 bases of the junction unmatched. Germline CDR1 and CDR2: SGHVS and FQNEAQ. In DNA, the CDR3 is TGTGCCAGCAGCTTAGACCGGGACAGCAGCTCCTACGAGCAGTACTTC. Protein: CASSLDRDSSSYEQYF.

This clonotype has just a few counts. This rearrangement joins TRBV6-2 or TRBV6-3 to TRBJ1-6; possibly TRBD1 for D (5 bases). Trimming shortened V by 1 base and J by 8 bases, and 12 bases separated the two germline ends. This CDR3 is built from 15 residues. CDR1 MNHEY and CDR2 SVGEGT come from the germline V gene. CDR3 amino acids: CASSYLLIGDSPLHF. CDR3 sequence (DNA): TGTGCCAGCAGTTACTTACTGATAGGGGATTCACCCCTCCACTTT.

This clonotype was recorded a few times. The CDR3 sequence is CAKGTRQGLIGELFF. CDR3 DNA: TGTGCTAAGGGTACCCGACAGGGGCTTATCGGGGAGCTGTTTTTT. The J gene is TRBJ2-2, the V gene TRBV2, with TRBD1 matching 8 bases. Germline assignment: CDR1 SNHLY and CDR2 FYNNEI. The length of the CDR3 is 15 residues.

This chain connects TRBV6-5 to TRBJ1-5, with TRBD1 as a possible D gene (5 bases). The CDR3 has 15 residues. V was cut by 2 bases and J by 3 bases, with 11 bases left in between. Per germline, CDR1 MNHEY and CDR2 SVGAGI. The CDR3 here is CASSYAQGINQPQHF. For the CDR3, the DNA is TGTGCCAGCAGTTACGCCCAGGGAATCAATCAGCCCCAGCATTTT.

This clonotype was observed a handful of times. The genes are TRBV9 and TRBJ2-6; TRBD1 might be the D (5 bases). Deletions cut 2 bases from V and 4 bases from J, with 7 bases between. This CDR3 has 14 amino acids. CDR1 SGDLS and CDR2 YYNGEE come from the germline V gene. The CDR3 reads CASSVGRGANVLTF. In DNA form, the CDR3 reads TGTGCCAGCAGCGTGGGGCGAGGGGCCAACGTCCTGACTTTC.

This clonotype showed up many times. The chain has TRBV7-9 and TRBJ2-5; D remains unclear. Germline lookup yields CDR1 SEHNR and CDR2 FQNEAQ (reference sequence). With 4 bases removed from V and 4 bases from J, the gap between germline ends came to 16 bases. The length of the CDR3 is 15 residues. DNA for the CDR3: TGTGCCAGCAGCTCCTCCGAGAACACTCGAGAGACCCAGTACTTC. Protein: CASSSSENTRETQYF. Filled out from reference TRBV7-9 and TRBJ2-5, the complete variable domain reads DTGVSQNPRHKITKRGQNVTFRCDPISEHNRLYWYRQTLGQGPEFLTYFQNEAQLEKSRLLSDRFSAERPKGSFSTLEIQRTEQGDSAMYLCASSSSENTRETQYFGPGTRLLVL.

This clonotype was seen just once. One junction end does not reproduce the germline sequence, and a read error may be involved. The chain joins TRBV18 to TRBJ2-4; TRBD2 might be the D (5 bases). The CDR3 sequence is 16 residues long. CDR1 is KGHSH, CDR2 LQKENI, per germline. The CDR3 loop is CASSPKWSLAKNIEYF. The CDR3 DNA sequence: TGTGCCAGCTCACCCAAGTGGAGTCTAGCCAAAAACATTGAGTACTTC.

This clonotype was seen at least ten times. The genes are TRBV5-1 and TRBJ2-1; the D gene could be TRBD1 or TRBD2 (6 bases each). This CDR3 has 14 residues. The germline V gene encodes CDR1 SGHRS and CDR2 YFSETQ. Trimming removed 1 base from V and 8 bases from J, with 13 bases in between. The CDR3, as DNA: TGCGCCAGCAGCTTGCCCGGGGGCGGCGATGAGCAGTTCTTC. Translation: CASSLPGGGDEQFF. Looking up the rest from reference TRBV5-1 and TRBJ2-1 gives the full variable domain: KAGVTQTPRYLIKTRGQQVTLSCSPISGHRSVSWYQQTPGQGLQFLFEYFSETQRNKGNFPGRFSGRQFSNSRSEMNVSTLELGDSALYLCASSLPGGGDEQFFGPGTRLTVL.

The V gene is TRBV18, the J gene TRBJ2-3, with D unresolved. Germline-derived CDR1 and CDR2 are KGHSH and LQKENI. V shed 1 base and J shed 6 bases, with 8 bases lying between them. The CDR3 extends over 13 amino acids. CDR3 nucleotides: TGTGCCAGCTCACCACTCAAGTTCGATACGCAGTATTTT. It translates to CASSPLKFDTQYF.

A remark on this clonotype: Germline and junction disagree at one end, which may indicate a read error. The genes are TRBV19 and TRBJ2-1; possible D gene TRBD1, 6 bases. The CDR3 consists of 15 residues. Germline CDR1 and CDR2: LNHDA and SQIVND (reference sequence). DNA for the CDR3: TGTGCGAGTAGTATAGTAGGACAGACCTACAATGAGCAGTTCTTC. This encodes CASSIVGQTYNEQFF. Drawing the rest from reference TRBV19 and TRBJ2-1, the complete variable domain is DGGITQSPKYLFRKEGQNVTLSCEQNLNHDAMYWYRQDPGQGLRLIYYSQIVNDFQKGDIAEGYSVSREKKESFPLTVTSAQKNPTAFYLCASSIVGQTYNEQFFGPGTRLTVL.

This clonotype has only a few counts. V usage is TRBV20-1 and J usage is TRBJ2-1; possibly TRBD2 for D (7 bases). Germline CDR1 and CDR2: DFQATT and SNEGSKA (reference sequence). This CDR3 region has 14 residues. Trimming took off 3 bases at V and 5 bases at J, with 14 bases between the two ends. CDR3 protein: CSARSRGADNEQFF. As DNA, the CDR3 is TGCAGTGCTAGGTCACGGGGGGCTGACAATGAGCAGTTCTTC.

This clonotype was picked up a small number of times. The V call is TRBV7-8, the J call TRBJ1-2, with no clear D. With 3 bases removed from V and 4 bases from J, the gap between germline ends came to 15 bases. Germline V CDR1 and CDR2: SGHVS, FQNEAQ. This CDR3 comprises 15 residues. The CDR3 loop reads CASSFGPPTGYGYTF. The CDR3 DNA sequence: TGTGCCAGCAGCTTTGGACCCCCGACTGGCTATGGCTACACCTTC.

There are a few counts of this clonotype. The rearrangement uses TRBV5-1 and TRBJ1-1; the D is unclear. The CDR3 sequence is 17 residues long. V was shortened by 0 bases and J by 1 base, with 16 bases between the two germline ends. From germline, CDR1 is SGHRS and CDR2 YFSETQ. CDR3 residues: CASSLELWAGENTEAFF. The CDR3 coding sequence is TGCGCCAGCAGCTTGGAATTGTGGGCCGGGGAGAACACTGAAGCTTTCTTT.

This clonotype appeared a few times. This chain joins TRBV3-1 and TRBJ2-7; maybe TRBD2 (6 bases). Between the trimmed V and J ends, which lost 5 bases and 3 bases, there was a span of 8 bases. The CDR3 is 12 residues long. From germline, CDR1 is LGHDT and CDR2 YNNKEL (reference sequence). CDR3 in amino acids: CASSTGDYEQYF. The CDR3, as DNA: TGTGCCAGCAGCACGGGGGACTACGAGCAGTACTTC.

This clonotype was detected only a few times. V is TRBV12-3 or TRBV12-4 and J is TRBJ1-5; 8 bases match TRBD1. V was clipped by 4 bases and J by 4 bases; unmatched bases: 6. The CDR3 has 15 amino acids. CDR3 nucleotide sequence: TGTGCCAGCAGTTCACCAGGGGGCCCAAATCAGCCCCAGCATTTT. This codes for CASSSPGGPNQPQHF.

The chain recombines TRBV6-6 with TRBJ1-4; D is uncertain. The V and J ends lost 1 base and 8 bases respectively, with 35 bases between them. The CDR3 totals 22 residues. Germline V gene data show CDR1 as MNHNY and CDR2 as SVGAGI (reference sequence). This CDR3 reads CASSYYITPKSRTSGIGEKLFF. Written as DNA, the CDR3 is TGTGCCAGCAGTTACTATATCACCCCAAAATCCCGAACTAGCGGGATAGGGGAAAAACTGTTTTTT.

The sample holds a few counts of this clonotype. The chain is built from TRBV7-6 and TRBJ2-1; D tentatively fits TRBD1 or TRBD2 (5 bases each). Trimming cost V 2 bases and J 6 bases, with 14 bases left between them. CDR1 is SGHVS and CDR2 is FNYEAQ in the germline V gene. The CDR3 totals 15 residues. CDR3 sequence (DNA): TGTGCCAGCAGCTTAATGGGGACGGCGGGCAATGAGCAGTTCTTC. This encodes CASSLMGTAGNEQFF. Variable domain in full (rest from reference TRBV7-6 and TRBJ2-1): GAGVSQSPRYKVTKRGQDVALRCDPISGHVSLYWYRQALGQGPEFLTYFNYEAQQDKSGLPNDRFSAERPEGSISTLTIQRTEQRDSAMYRCASSLMGTAGNEQFFGPGTRLTVL.

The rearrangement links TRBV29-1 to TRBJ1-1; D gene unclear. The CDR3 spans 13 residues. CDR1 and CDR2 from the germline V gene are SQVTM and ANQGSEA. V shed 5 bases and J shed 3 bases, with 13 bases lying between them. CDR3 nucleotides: TGCAGCGTTCGACCTAATGTGGACACTGAAGCTTTCTTT. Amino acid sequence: CSVRPNVDTEAFF.